The 26 T cell receptor beta chains given below trace back to one sample, sequenced in a study of T cell responses to AZD1222 COVID-19 vaccine. Generated by immunoSEQ multiplex PCR, the TCRdb table keeps only in-frame clones and is missing some. The sample records 130,000 or so clones, 90% being singletons. Specimen: peripheral blood, collected on day 0 of AZD1222 vaccination. The receptors derive from an adult in good health.

J is TRBJ1-1 and V is TRBV7-2; no reliable D call. V was cut by 1 base and J by 7 bases, with 13 bases left in between. This CDR3 has 14 residues. Germline CDR1 and CDR2: SGHTA and FQGNSA. This CDR3 is CASSLVMAAVEAFF. In DNA form, the CDR3 reads TGTGCCAGCAGCTTAGTAATGGCAGCTGTTGAAGCTTTCTTT.

The chain is built from TRBV10-3 and TRBJ1-1; D is unresolved. Germline lookup yields CDR1 ENHRY and CDR2 SYGVKD. The ends were cut back, 4 bases at V and 5 bases at J, with 14 bases in the middle. The CDR3 sequence is 14 residues long. In nucleotides, the CDR3 is TGTGCCATCAGTGCTGGTTACAGTGGAACTGAAGCTTTCTTT. Protein: CAISAGYSGTEAFF.

The rearrangement joins TRBV12-3 or TRBV12-4 to TRBJ2-3; no clear D. Trimming took off 2 bases at V and 0 bases at J, with 3 bases between the two ends. This CDR3 has 13 residues. The DNA for the CDR3 is TGTGCCAGCAGTTTACGGAGCACAGATACGCAGTATTTT. It is translated as CASSLRSTDTQYF.

This rearrangement joins TRBV6-5 to TRBJ1-2, with D uncertain. Germline CDR1 reads MNHEY; CDR2 reads SVGAGI. This CDR3 comprises 11 residues. The V and J ends lost 2 bases and 7 bases respectively, with 5 bases between them. The CDR3 here is CASSYGSGYTF. DNA for the CDR3: TGTGCCAGCAGTTACGGGAGTGGCTACACCTTC.

The chain joins TRBV19 to TRBJ2-1; 11 nucleotides line up with TRBD2. With 6 bases clipped from V and 8 bases from J, the junction kept 9 bases outside the gene matches. The CDR3 runs to 15 residues. The V gene's germline CDR1 is LNHDA and CDR2 SQIVND (reference sequence). The CDR3 spells CASRHGTSGNDEQFF. In DNA form, the CDR3 reads TGTGCCAGTAGACATGGGACTAGCGGAAACGATGAGCAGTTCTTC.

The J gene is TRBJ2-1, the V gene TRBV5-1; 14 nucleotides match TRBD2. V shed 3 bases and J 3 bases; nucleotides not matched to a gene: 5. CDR3 length equals 17 residues. Germline V CDR1 and CDR2: SGHRS, YFSETQ. This CDR3 reads CASSYTGLAGVYNEQFF. The CDR3 DNA sequence: TGCGCCAGCAGCTATACGGGACTAGCGGGAGTCTACAATGAGCAGTTCTTC. Drawing the rest from reference TRBV5-1 and TRBJ2-1, the complete variable domain is KAGVTQTPRYLIKTRGQQVTLSCSPISGHRSVSWYQQTPGQGLQFLFEYFSETQRNKGNFPGRFSGRQFSNSRSEMNVSTLELGDSALYLCASSYTGLAGVYNEQFFGPGTRLTVL.

The chain recombines TRBV27 with TRBJ2-4; 7 bases map to TRBD1. CDR3 length equals 16 residues. Germline CDR1 MNHEY, CDR2 SMNVEV (reference sequence). V lost 9 bases and J lost 0; bases outside the gene matches: 11. CDR3 sequence (DNA): TGTGCCAGTCGGGACAGACTCGGACTAGCCAAAAACATTCAGTACTTC. Residues: CASRDRLGLAKNIQYF.

This chain joins TRBV4-3 and TRBJ2-4, with D hard to call. The V end was cut by 0 bases, the J end by 1 base, with 7 bases between. Germline CDR1 LGHNA, CDR2 YSLEER. CDR3 length: 15 amino acids. The CDR3 loop reads CASSQDLGAKNIQYF. CDR3 nucleotide sequence: TGCGCCAGCAGCCAAGATTTGGGGGCCAAAAACATTCAGTACTTC.

This clone was found once. V usage is TRBV14 and J usage is TRBJ1-2, with no clear D. This CDR3 is built from 15 residues. V gave up 1 base and J gave up 8 bases, with 17 bases separating them. In germline, CDR1 is SGHDN, CDR2 FVKESK. In DNA, the CDR3 is TGTGCCAGCAGCCAAGCTCAGAACCCCCTGGGGGGCTACACCTTC. Translating gives CASSQAQNPLGGYTF.

The chain is built from TRBV6-5 and TRBJ1-2; a weak D match, TRBD1 (6 bases). CDR1 is MNHEY, CDR2 SVGAGI, per germline. V shed 0 bases and J shed 0 bases, with 8 bases lying between them. This CDR3 contains 15 residues. This chain's CDR3 is CASSYSTGANYGYTF. CDR3 bases: TGTGCCAGCAGTTACTCGACAGGAGCTAACTATGGCTACACCTTC.

The gene calls are TRBV29-1 and TRBJ1-4; maybe TRBD1 (5 bases). CDR3 length equals 14 residues. From germline, CDR1 is SQVTM and CDR2 ANQGSEA. The germline V and J ends were trimmed by 7 bases and 8 bases, with 20 bases remaining between them. The CDR3 DNA reads as TGCAGCGCCAAAGGGAGGGGACGAGTGGAAAAACTGTTTTTT. This sequence encodes CSAKGRGRVEKLFF. The variable domain in full, with the rest retrieved from reference TRBV29-1 and TRBJ1-4, is SAVISQKPSRDICQRGTSLTIQCQVDSQVTMMFWYRQQPGQSLTLIATANQGSEATYESGFVIDKFPISRPNLTFSTLTVSNMSPEDSSIYLCSAKGRGRVEKLFFGSGTQLSVL.

This clone was counted once. This chain uses TRBV5-6 with TRBJ2-1, with D perhaps assigned TRBD1 or TRBD2 (5 bases each). There are 16 residues in the CDR3. The germline CDR1 and CDR2 sequences are SGHDT and YYEEEE. V lost 6 bases, J lost 4 bases, and 20 bases lay in between. The CDR3 sequence: CASTPRGETEYNEQFF. The CDR3, as DNA: TGTGCCAGCACCCCCCGGGGCGAAACGGAATACAATGAGCAGTTCTTC.

This clone was seen a handful of times. V usage is TRBV6-4 and J usage is TRBJ2-3; TRBD2 matches 9 bases. V dropped 4 bases and J dropped 2; count of bases not matched to a gene: 4. CDR1 and CDR2 from the germline V gene are MRHNA and SNTAGT. The CDR3 runs to 15 residues. DNA for the CDR3: TGTGCCAGCAGTGTGATAGCGGGGGCCACAGATACGCAGTATTTT. This encodes CASSVIAGATDTQYF.

This clone occurred once. The chain joins TRBV27 to TRBJ2-7, with 12 bases lining up with TRBD1. The CDR3 has 14 amino acids. Germline V gene sequence: CDR1 MNHEY, CDR2 SMNVEV (reference sequence). V gave up 5 bases and J gave up 5 bases; unmatched junction bases: 4. The CDR3 DNA reads TGTGCCAGCAGTACCGGGACAGGGGGCCACGAGCAGTACTTC. Translation gives CASSTGTGGHEQYF.

This rearrangement joins TRBV2 to TRBJ1-6; D might be TRBD1 (5 bases). This CDR3 comprises 14 residues. V dropped 4 bases and J dropped 9 bases, with 13 bases sitting between them. CDR1 SNHLY and CDR2 FYNNEI come from the germline V gene. CDR3 DNA sequence: TGTGCCAGCAGTGGTCCCGGGGGGAGTTCACCCCTCCACTTT. Encoded protein: CASSGPGGSSPLHF.

The gene calls are TRBV19 and TRBJ2-7; 14 nucleotides align to TRBD2. Per germline, CDR1 LNHDA and CDR2 SQIVND (reference sequence). Trimming took 4 bases from V and 6 from J; bases not matched to a gene: 5. This CDR3 is built from 15 residues. The CDR3 spells CASSNRLAGGIEQYF. DNA for the CDR3: TGTGCCAGTAGTAACCGACTAGCGGGGGGGATCGAGCAGTACTTC.

The rearrangement joins TRBV3-1 (or the pseudogene TRBV3-2) to TRBJ1-1; the D is unclear. The V end lost 4 bases, the J end lost 3 bases, and 9 bases lay between the germline ends. The CDR3 sequence is 13 residues long. Per germline, CDR1 LGHDT and CDR2 YNNKEL (reference sequence). The CDR3 DNA reads as TGTGCCAGCAGCCGAATCCCTGACACTGAAGCTTTCTTT. It specifies CASSRIPDTEAFF.

The chain joins TRBV18 to TRBJ1-3; a weak D match, TRBD1 (5 bases). V gave up 3 bases and J gave up 3 bases, with 18 bases separating them. This CDR3 contains 17 residues. Looked up from germline, CDR1 is KGHSH and CDR2 is LQKENI. Here the CDR3 reads CASSPTGPSGLGNTIYF. For the CDR3, the DNA is TGTGCCAGCTCACCTACCGGACCCTCGGGGCTTGGAAACACCATATATTTT. Combining the CDR3 with reference TRBV18 and TRBJ1-3 gives the whole variable domain NAGVMQNPRHLVRRRGQEARLRCSPMKGHSHVYWYRQLPEEGLKFMVYLQKENIIDESGMPKERFSAEFPKEGPSILRIQQVVRGDSAAYFCASSPTGPSGLGNTIYFGEGSWLTVV.

This chain connects TRBV18 to TRBJ1-6; possible D gene TRBD1, 6 bases. The CDR3 runs to 14 residues. CDR1 is KGHSH and CDR2 is LQKENI in the germline V gene. The germline V and J ends were trimmed by 6 bases and 9 bases, with 15 bases remaining between them. The CDR3: CASSPGTGTSPLHF. The CDR3 DNA sequence: TGTGCCAGCTCGCCCGGCACAGGGACTTCACCCCTCCACTTT.

Only one count was recorded for this clone. The gene calls are TRBV11-3 and TRBJ2-3; 10 positions agree with TRBD2. Trimming removed 5 bases from V and 6 bases from J; junction bases left unmatched: 5. The CDR3 runs 14 residues. The germline CDR1 and CDR2 sequences are SGHNT and YENEEA. This chain's CDR3 is CASSPGTSADTQYF. Written as DNA, the CDR3 is TGTGCCAGCAGCCCCGGGACTAGCGCGGATACGCAGTATTTT.

V usage is TRBV28 and J usage is TRBJ1-2; perhaps TRBD1 as D (6 bases). The V end was cut by 4 bases, the J end by 6 bases, with 18 bases between. The CDR3 totals 15 residues. Germline V gene sequence: CDR1 MDHEN, CDR2 SYDVKM. The CDR3 DNA sequence: TGTGCCAGCAGTTCCAGAACAGGGTTCCATCATGGCTACACCTTC. It encodes CASSSRTGFHHGYTF.

This rearrangement joins TRBV24-1 to TRBJ2-7, with 9 nucleotides matching TRBD1. This CDR3 comprises 14 residues. The J segment lost 2 bases and the V segment lost 9 bases, leaving 7 bases of the junction unmatched. Germline CDR1 and CDR2: KGHDR and SFDVKD. The CDR3 DNA sequence: TGTGCCACCGCCGGGGACAGGGCCACCTACGAGCAGTACTTC. It encodes CATAGDRATYEQYF.

The sample holds one count of this clone. This chain links TRBV27 with TRBJ1-6, with a weak D call TRBD1 (5 bases). Trimming took 3 bases from V and 8 from J, leaving 17 bases between them. Germline assignment: CDR1 MNHEY and CDR2 SMNVEV (reference sequence). The CDR3 loop spans 16 amino acids. CDR3 sequence: CASSFYPGQSHSPLHF. CDR3 bases: TGTGCCAGCAGTTTCTATCCCGGACAATCCCATTCACCCCTCCACTTT.

This chain links TRBV20-1 with TRBJ1-4; D is perhaps TRBD1 (5 bases). CDR1 DFQATT and CDR2 SNEGSKA come from the germline V gene (reference sequence). CDR3 length: 11 amino acids. This chain's CDR3 is CSVRDGEKLFF. CDR3 coding DNA: TGCAGCGTCAGGGACGGGGAAAAACTGTTTTTT.

V usage is TRBV10-1 and J usage is TRBJ2-5; 9 nucleotides align to TRBD2. The ends lost 6 bases at V and 5 bases at J; junction bases unmatched: 10. The germline gives CDR1 WNHNN, CDR2 SYGVQD (reference sequence). The CDR3 runs to 15 residues. CDR3 residues: CASRGIAGAGETQYF. The CDR3 DNA reads TGCGCCAGCAGGGGGATAGCGGGGGCGGGGGAGACCCAGTACTTC.

This chain connects TRBV4-1 to TRBJ1-6; no reliable D call. CDR1 is MGHRA, CDR2 YSYEKL, per germline. Trimming shortened V by 4 bases and J by 6 bases, and 13 bases separated the two germline ends. This CDR3 has 15 amino acids. Written as DNA, the CDR3 is TGCGCCAGCAGCCCCCAGGATGACTCTAATTCACCCCTCCACTTT. This sequence encodes CASSPQDDSNSPLHF.